One sample yielded the 8 T cell receptor beta chains listed below, sequenced in a study of T cell repertoires in cytomegalovirus infection (dated by TCRdb to about 2019). Sequenced using an Illumina HiSeq 1500. TCRdb's own reprocessing of the public reads used fastp at Q25 and MiXCR and kept productive beta chains. Each CDR3 protein appears once, grouped with its most common genes and DNA. In all, the sample holds approximately 1,000,000 distinct CDR3 sequences, and about 33% of those were seen once. 13% of the sample is held by the ten biggest clonotypes. These receptors lack a known antigen. The treatment or condition label here, explained by the study, means: in vitro stimulation with specific CMV peptide epitopes to enrich CMV-specific T cells. Sample: cultured CD8+ T cells from PBMCs, taken from culture after CMV antigen stimulation. These receptor sequences come from a human donor in good health (CMV status not recorded). Some clones in this sample may be carry-over from other donors' samples.

This clonotype was seen many times. J is TRBJ2-1 and V is TRBV7-8, with D maybe TRBD2 (5 bases). CDR1 and CDR2 from the germline V gene are SGHVS and FQNEAQ. This CDR3 is 13 amino acids long. Deletions cut 0 bases from V and 8 bases from J, with 8 bases between. The CDR3 nucleotides are TGTGCCAGCAGCTTAGCGCACGGGGATGAGCAGTTCTTC. It yields the protein CASSLAHGDEQFF.

The chain combines TRBV10-2 with TRBJ2-7; possibly TRBD1 for D (6 bases). V lost 7 bases and J lost 4, with 26 bases in between. Germline loops: CDR1 WSHSY, CDR2 SAAADI. The CDR3 sequence is 17 residues long. The CDR3 protein is CASTPNLQGPPLYEQYF. CDR3 coding DNA: TGCGCCAGCACCCCGAATCTCCAGGGGCCGCCCTTATACGAGCAGTACTTC.

This clonotype was seen a few times. The chain recombines TRBV7-2 with TRBJ2-3; D is undetermined. This CDR3 spans 14 amino acids. CDR1 is SGHTA, CDR2 FQGNSA, per germline. Trimming removed 1 base from V and 5 bases from J, with 10 bases in between. This chain's CDR3 is CASSLVGIIDTQYF. Written as DNA, the CDR3 is TGTGCCAGCAGCTTAGTGGGGATAATAGATACGCAGTATTTT.

Only a few counts were recorded for this clonotype. V usage is TRBV6-6 and J usage is TRBJ2-2, with TRBD1 matching over 8 bases. Germline loops: CDR1 MNHNY, CDR2 SVGAGI (reference sequence). J was trimmed by 2 bases and V by 8 bases; bases with no gene match: 4. The CDR3 extends over 14 amino acids. CDR3 in DNA: TGTGCCAGCCGACAGGGGCCCAACACCGGGGAGCTGTTTTTT. Translating gives CASRQGPNTGELFF.

The chain is built from TRBV19 and TRBJ1-1, with 7 bases lining up with TRBD1. V lost 5 bases, J lost 5 bases, and 5 bases stayed unmatched. CDR3 length: 13 residues. The germline gives CDR1 LNHDA, CDR2 SQIVND (reference sequence). Here the CDR3 reads CASSFRGQTEAFF. The CDR3 coding sequence is TGTGCCAGTAGTTTTAGGGGGCAGACTGAAGCTTTCTTT.

This clonotype has ten or more counts. V usage is TRBV7-9 and J usage is TRBJ2-7, with D unresolved. Germline-derived CDR1 and CDR2 are SEHNR and FQNEAQ (reference sequence). The V end was cut by 2 bases, the J end by 3 bases, with 11 bases between. The CDR3 totals 14 residues. The chain's CDR3 is CASSLPRTGYEQYF. CDR3 sequence (DNA): TGTGCCAGCAGCTTACCGAGGACGGGCTACGAGCAGTACTTC.

The rearrangement links TRBV28 to TRBJ1-1, with a tentative D call TRBD1 (6 bases). CDR3 size: 15 residues. Trimming cost V 9 bases and J 3 bases, with 20 bases left between them. The germline V gene has CDR1 MDHEN and CDR2 SYDVKM. The CDR3 protein is CASSNTGPADTEAFF. For the CDR3, the DNA is TGTGCCAGTAGTAATACAGGGCCTGCCGACACTGAAGCTTTCTTT.

This chain joins TRBV6-2 or TRBV6-3 and TRBJ2-7; TRBD1 matches 7 bases. Germline trimming cut 6 bases from V and 4 bases from J; bases unmatched to any gene: 12. Germline assignment: CDR1 MNHEY and CDR2 SVGEGT. There are 15 residues in the CDR3. The CDR3 DNA follows: TGTGCCAGCAGCCTCCGGGACAGAGGAACTTACGAGCAGTACGTC. Its translation: CASSLRDRGTYEQYV.